This T cell receptor (beta chain) originates from a study of blood T cell repertoires in COVID-19. Study background: Whether acute or convalescent, the COVID-19 samples came from the United States, Italy and Spain.

Grouping used clinical history reported by participants in a survey and questionnaire. The CDR3 extends over 15 amino acids. V lost 1 base and J lost 1, with 11 bases in between. The germline V gene has CDR1 SGHAT and CDR2 FQNNGV. As handled by the study authors: Reference gene primer amplification gave nucleated cell count estimates. The table came from immunoSEQ multiplex PCR; TCRdb's copy has only in-frame clones and leaves some out. V, J and clone size were drawn from that table, and D and trimming were deduced from the DNA. Of approximately 270,000 clones in the sample, 80% to 90% were seen once.

The chain is built from TRBV11-2 and TRBJ2-7; D ambiguous. The receptor comes from a woman aged 25 to 39 with acute COVID-19. Sequenced: PBMCs or T cells enriched from blood (not recorded which). CDR3 loop: CASSLARGLSYEQYF. CDR3 sequence (DNA): TGTGCCAGCAGCTTAGCTCGCGGCCTTTCCTACGAGCAGTACTTC.